This T cell receptor (beta chain) was captured by sequencing in a study of shared clonotypes between healthy human individuals. General study points: Sampling used blood alone; tissue repertoires probably differ. Roughly 5% of naive CD4 clonotypes were common to several donors. Represented diversity, genetic and exposure-history alike, was limited by few donors.

A note on this clone: The antigen is undetermined.

The table came from immunoSEQ multiplex PCR; TCRdb's copy has only in-frame clones and leaves some out. The sample includes roughly 380,000 clones, 96% of them seen just once. What was sequenced was memory CD8+ T cells sorted from blood. Subset in this sample: CD45RO+ cells pooled with CCR7-negative TemRA cells. The sequence was collected from a man younger than 40 in good health.

The CDR3, as DNA: TGTGCCAGCAGTCCCCCCGACAGGGTCAAGGGCTACACCTTC. It is translated as CASSPPDRVKGYTF. The chain uses TRBV28 and TRBJ1-2; TRBD1 matches at 7 bases. The length of the CDR3 is 14 residues. V trimming: 5 bases; J trimming: 8 bases; junction bases outside the gene matches: 11. The germline CDR1 and CDR2 sequences are MDHEN and SYDVKM.